Listed below are T cell receptor beta chains from one sample, sequenced in a study of T cells in Graves' hyperthyroidism and ophthalmopathy. MiXCR, run by TCRdb on the multiplex PCR reads, gives a single entry per CDR3 protein. The sample contains over 500,000 distinct CDR3 sequences, about 16% of which appear only once. The sample taken for sequencing was blood. All receptors come from a woman between 25 and 40 years old with Graves' ophthalmopathy. Both conserved end residues are part of each CDR3. A D gene is named only where the DNA matches it firmly. Clone size is stated in some rows and not others, as once, few, many or a class when expanded.

v_gene	d_gene	j_gene	abundance	CDR3nt	CDR3aa
TRBV12-3/TRBV12-4	TRBD1	TRBJ2-2	few	TGTGCCAGCAGTCTACGGACAGGGGGCTCTAACACCGGGGAGCTGTTTTTT	CASSLRTGGSNTGELFF
TRBV6-1	-	TRBJ1-1	few	TGTGCCAGCAGTTCGGGGGGGGGCGAGAACACTGAAGCTTTCTTT	CASSSGGGENTEAFF
TRBV12-3/TRBV12-4	TRBD1	TRBJ1-4	many	TGTGCCAGCAGTTTCGACAGGGGAACTAATGAAAAACTGTTTTTT	CASSFDRGTNEKLFF
TRBV6-2/TRBV6-3	TRBD2	TRBJ2-5	-	TGTGCCAGCAGTCGACTAGCGGGATACTCAGAGACCCAGTACTTC	CASSRLAGYSETQYF
TRBV29-1	-	TRBJ2-6	-	TGCAGCGTTGAAGACCCTGACAGACTCGACGTCCTGACTTTC	CSVEDPDRLDVLTF
TRBV2	-	TRBJ2-6	-	TGTGCCAGCGCGGACAGTGGGGCCAACGTCCTGACTTTC	CASADSGANVLTF
TRBV28	TRBD2	TRBJ2-6	many	TGTGCCAGCACCCTGGGGGGGTCTGGGGCCAACGTCCTGACTTTC	CASTLGGSGANVLTF
TRBV5-6	-	TRBJ1-2	-	TGTGCCAGCAGCTTCCCCGAGTGGAGGACGGGAACCTTC	CASSFPEWRTGTF
TRBV6-2/TRBV6-3	-	TRBJ1-5	few	TGTGCCAGCAGTTGGGATAATTACGGGCCCCAGCATTTT	CASSWDNYGPQHF
TRBV20-1	TRBD1	TRBJ2-7	-	TGCAGTGCTAGAGAGACAGGGGTAGGCTACGAGCAGTACTTC	CSARETGVGYEQYF
TRBV24-1	-	TRBJ2-2	few	TGTGCCACCAGTAAGAGCGACCCGAACACCGGGGAGCTGTTTTTT	CATSKSDPNTGELFF
TRBV6-1	-	TRBJ1-3	few	TGTGCCAGCAGCCAAGTTGGGACCGGGGTGGTTGGTGGAAACACCATATATTTT	CASSQVGTGVVGGNTIYF
TRBV28	-	TRBJ1-5	-	TGTGCCACCGACAGTGCCAATCAGCCCCAGCATTTT	CATDSANQPQHF
TRBV7-9	-	TRBJ2-3	-	TGTGCCAGCAGCTTAGGTGGGACTGCAGATACGCAGTATTTT	CASSLGGTADTQYF
TRBV29-1	TRBD2	TRBJ2-7	many	TGCAGCGTTGAAGACGGGACTAGCGGGAGCTCCTACGAGCAGTACTTC	CSVEDGTSGSSYEQYF
TRBV7-8	TRBD1	TRBJ1-4	-	TGTGCCAGCAGCCATAGACAGGGAGAGCATGAAAAACTGTTTTTT	CASSHRQGEHEKLFF
TRBV19	-	TRBJ1-4	few	TGTGCCAGCCGAGGTCCGGGGCTGGGAAATGAAAAACTGTTTTTT	CASRGPGLGNEKLFF
TRBV29-1	-	TRBJ1-6	-	TGCAGCGCGGGGACGCAAAGCTCCTATAATTCACCCCTCCACTTT	CSAGTQSSYNSPLHF
TRBV5-1	-	TRBJ1-1	-	TGCGCCAGCAGCCTTGACAACTTTAACACTGAAGCTTTCTTT	CASSLDNFNTEAFF
TRBV12-3/TRBV12-4	-	TRBJ1-6	-	TGTGCCAGCAGTTCGGAGCAGGTGGAACTCTCTAATTCACCCCTCCACTTT	CASSSEQVELSNSPLHF
TRBV6-2/TRBV6-3	-	TRBJ2-5	few	TGTGCCAGCAGTTACTCGGAACTAGGGGAGACCCAGTACTTC	CASSYSELGETQYF
TRBV4-3	TRBD2	TRBJ2-1	many	TGCGCCAGCAGCCAAGATCTGGCTAGCGGGAGCTCCTACAATGAGCAGTTCTTC	CASSQDLASGSSYNEQFF
TRBV29-1	TRBD1	TRBJ1-1	many	TGCAGCGGGGGGCACAGGGGAGGAAACACTGAAGCTTTCTTT	CSGGHRGGNTEAFF
TRBV27	TRBD1	TRBJ1-6	few	TGTGCCAGCAGTTGGACAGGGAAGGATCCCCTCCACTTT	CASSWTGKDPLHF
TRBV24-1	TRBD2	TRBJ2-7	many	TGTGCCACCAGTGATTTGAAGGCGGGAGAGAACGAGCAGTACTTC	CATSDLKAGENEQYF
TRBV29-1	-	TRBJ2-7	many	TGCAGCTCCCGGACGGCCTACGAGCAGTACTTC	CSSRTAYEQYF
TRBV19	TRBD1	TRBJ1-2	few	TGTGCCAGTAGTCCGACAGGGAAGTATGGCTACACCTTC	CASSPTGKYGYTF
TRBV10-1	-	TRBJ1-5	many	TGCGCCAGCAGTGAGGACCCGGGGGACACGGCTCAGCCCCAGCATTTT	CASSEDPGDTAQPQHF
TRBV5-6	-	TRBJ1-4	few	TGTGCCAGCAGCCTTTGGAATTCCGCAACTAATGAAAAACTGTTTTTT	CASSLWNSATNEKLFF
TRBV28	-	TRBJ1-4	many	TGTGCCAGCCAGGGGATCGGTGAAAAACTGTTTTTT	CASQGIGEKLFF
TRBV28	-	TRBJ2-1	many	TGTGCCAGCAGTCCAGAGGGGGGGCGCCTCCCTGAGCAGTTCTTC	CASSPEGGRLPEQFF
TRBV10-2	TRBD1	TRBJ1-2	-	TGCGCCAGCAGGAAGGGACAGGGGGGTGGCTACACCTTC	CASRKGQGGGYTF
TRBV4-3	-	TRBJ2-2	-	TGCGCCAGCAGCCAAGCAGGGTACACCGGGGAGCTGTTTTTT	CASSQAGYTGELFF
TRBV6-2/TRBV6-3	-	TRBJ2-7	many	TGTGCCAGCAATGACTATAGCGGCCAGAGTCCTTACGAGCAGTACTTC	CASNDYSGQSPYEQYF
TRBV28	-	TRBJ1-1	-	TGTGCCACCCAGGAGGAGGGTCAGAACACTGAAGCTTTCTTT	CATQEEGQNTEAFF
TRBV4-3	TRBD1	TRBJ1-2	few	TGCGCCAGCAGCCAAGGGACAGGGGGCGCCTATGGCTACACCTTC	CASSQGTGGAYGYTF
TRBV19	-	TRBJ2-2	-	TGTGCCACCGCACCGGGGTACACCGGGGAGCTGTTTTTT	CATAPGYTGELFF
TRBV30	-	TRBJ1-2	many	TGTGCCTGGAGGGCCAGGGGTTCCTATGGCTACACCTTC	CAWRARGSYGYTF
TRBV7-7	-	TRBJ2-5	-	TGTGCCAGCAGCCCCCAGGTTAGCGCGGAGACCCAGTACTTC	CASSPQVSAETQYF
TRBV14	-	TRBJ2-1	-	TGTGCCAGCAGCCCCCGGGGACCTATAAAGCAGTTCTTC	CASSPRGPIKQFF
TRBV27	-	TRBJ1-2	many	TGTGCCAGCAGGGCAGGATTATATGGCTACACCTTC	CASRAGLYGYTF
TRBV2	TRBD2	TRBJ2-1	-	TGTGCCAGCAGCCCTTCGGGGGGGTTGGAAACCAAATACAATGAGCAGTTCTTC	CASSPSGGLETKYNEQFF
TRBV2	TRBD2	TRBJ2-3	many	TGTGCCAGCAGTGAACTAGCGGGAGGGACAGATACGCAGTATTTT	CASSELAGGTDTQYF
TRBV7-9	-	TRBJ1-2	-	TGTGCCAGCAGCCGTCCACTGGACACGCAAGGAAATGGCTACACCTTC	CASSRPLDTQGNGYTF
TRBV11-2	-	TRBJ2-3	few	TGTGCCAGCAGCTTTACTCCCCGGGCGCAGTATTTT	CASSFTPRAQYF
TRBV6-2/TRBV6-3	-	TRBJ2-1	-	TGTGCCAGCAAGGGGGGGTGGAATGAGCAGTTCTTC	CASKGGWNEQFF
TRBV6-5	-	TRBJ2-2	few	TGTGCCAGCAGTTACTCGGGGGACACCGGGGAGCTGTTTTTT	CASSYSGDTGELFF
TRBV5-8	-	TRBJ2-3	few	TGTGCCAGCAGCAATCCGGTTTTAGGGGATACGCAGTATTTT	CASSNPVLGDTQYF
TRBV3-1	-	TRBJ1-1	-	TGTGCCAGCAGCCACCACAACACTGAAGCTTTCTTT	CASSHHNTEAFF
TRBV4-2	-	TRBJ1-1	-	TGTGCCAGCAGCCAATATAGGGGGGCGCGGGGTACTGAAGCTTTCTTT	CASSQYRGARGTEAFF
TRBV4-1	-	TRBJ1-5	-	TGCGCCAGCAGCCAAAGGCAGAACAATCAGCCCCAGCATTTT	CASSQRQNNQPQHF
TRBV7-8	TRBD1	TRBJ1-4	many	TGTGCCAGCAGCTTGGGGGACAGCGAGACAGAAAAACTGTTTTTT	CASSLGDSETEKLFF